This T cell receptor beta chain was sequenced in a study of T cell responses to AZD1222 COVID-19 vaccine. Study-level background: Second-dose intervals of approximately 4 or approximately 12 weeks were pooled. Findings and caveats of the study: Repertoires in all cases were sampled only once the peak T cell response had passed.

With respect to this clone: Its antigen is unidentified.

Trimming shortened V by 4 bases and J by 8 bases, and 18 bases separated the two germline ends. Germline loops: CDR1 SGHDN, CDR2 FVKESK. The CDR3 runs to 15 residues. Measured with immunoSEQ multiplex PCR; TCRdb has only the in-frame clones, and not every one. The sample has roughly 160,000 clones, roughly 94% seen once. The chain links TRBV14 to TRBJ2-1; TRBD1 or TRBD2 may be the D gene (5 bases each). Source: peripheral blood, taken on day 0 of AZD1222 vaccination. This sequence originates from an adult in good health. The CDR3: CASSRDLGRVDEQFF. DNA for the CDR3: TGTGCCAGCAGCCGGGACCTAGGAAGAGTTGATGAGCAGTTCTTC.